Presented here are 7 T cell receptor beta chains from one specimen sequenced in a study of blood T cell repertoires in COVID-19. Produced via immunoSEQ multiplex PCR; TCRdb's table is partial and in-frame only. In the table there are around 180,000 clones, roughly 77% of which are singletons. The sequenced sample consisted of PBMCs or T cells enriched from blood (not recorded which). The receptors originated from a woman aged 45 to 65 with acute COVID-19.

The sample holds one count of this clone. V and J are TRBV9 and TRBJ1-4, with D unresolved. Between the trimmed V and J ends, which lost 3 bases and 8 bases, there was a span of 14 bases. The CDR3 length is 14 residues. In germline, CDR1 is SGDLS, CDR2 YYNGEE. CDR3: CASSARDPGEKLFF. The CDR3 bases are TGTGCCAGCAGCGCGAGGGATCCGGGGGAAAAACTGTTTTTT.

The chain's CDR3 is CASSHVGRGNGGEQYV. DNA of the CDR3: TGTGCCAGCAGCCATGTGGGGAGGGGGAATGGGGGCGAGCAGTACGTC. The chain joins TRBV7-9 to TRBJ2-7; weak D call: TRBD2 (7 bases). CDR1 and CDR2 from the germline V gene are SEHNR and FQNEAQ (reference sequence). Trimming took 5 bases from V and 6 from J, leaving 23 bases between them. The CDR3 covers 16 residues.

This chain uses TRBV19 with TRBJ1-3; 8 nucleotides agree with TRBD1. Looked up from germline, CDR1 is LNHDA and CDR2 is SQIVND (reference sequence). V trimming: 8 bases; J trimming: 0 bases; junction bases outside the gene matches: 6. The CDR3 is made up of 15 amino acids. The CDR3 DNA sequence: TGTGCCAGTTGGACAGGGCGAAGCTCTGGAAACACCATATATTTT. This encodes CASWTGRSSGNTIYF.

This clone appeared many times. The gene calls are TRBV3-1 (or the pseudogene TRBV3-2) and TRBJ2-7; no clear D gene. The CDR3 is made up of 13 amino acids. Trimming left V 3 bases short and J 0 bases short, with 6 bases between. The germline CDR1 and CDR2 sequences are LGHDT and YNNKEL (reference sequence). CDR3 sequence (DNA): TGTGCCAGCAGCCACCCGAGCTCCTACGAGCAGTACGTC. Protein product: CASSHPSSYEQYV.

This clone was counted once. This sequence joins TRBV5-1 and TRBJ1-1, with D possibly matching TRBD1 (6 bases). Per the germline V gene, CDR1 is SGHRS and CDR2 is YFSETQ. V shed 5 bases and J shed 5 bases, with 16 bases lying between them. The CDR3 has 14 residues. CDR3 in DNA: TGCGCCAGCAGGGGGGCCCTTTCGGGAACTGAAGCTTTCTTT. Amino acid sequence: CASRGALSGTEAFF.

V gene TRBV19 combines with J gene TRBJ2-3, with a possible D match to TRBD2 (6 bases). This CDR3 comprises 14 residues. Germline V gene lookup returns CDR1 LNHDA and CDR2 SQIVND (reference sequence). V was shortened by 9 bases and J by 1 base, with 14 bases between the two germline ends. CDR3 sequence reads: CASSRDFRTDTQYF. The CDR3 DNA sequence: TGTGCCAGCAGCAGGGACTTCCGCACAGATACGCAGTATTTT.

The rearrangement links TRBV11-3 to TRBJ2-2; 9 bases are a match to TRBD1. The V gene end was trimmed by 5 bases and the J gene end by 6 bases; junction bases not matched to a gene: 13. The V gene's germline CDR1 is SGHNT and CDR2 YENEEA. The CDR3 length is 17 residues. CDR3 amino acids: CASSKRTGAGHPGELFF. The CDR3 coding sequence is TGTGCCAGCAGCAAGCGGACAGGGGCGGGGCATCCCGGGGAGCTGTTTTTT.